Listed below are T cell receptor beta chains from one sample, sequenced in a study of T cells after posttransplantation cyclophosphamide. Clones were read by immunoSEQ multiplex PCR, and TCRdb kept only the in-frame ones, dropping some. The data contain 22,000 or so clones, almost 75% of them singletons. Sequenced sample: memory CD4+ T cells sorted from PBMCs. All receptors derive from an older woman in good health, CMV-negative, and a related stem cell transplant donor. CDR3s include the opening cysteine and the closing phenylalanine or tryptophan. The D gene is left open where the match is weak. The size field is filled for only some rows; it gives once, few, many or a size class.

D gene	J gene	clone size	V gene	CDR3 protein	CDR3 DNA
-	TRBJ1-2	once	TRBV28	CASRNRVANYGYTF	TGTGCCAGCAGGAACAGGGTGGCGAACTATGGCTACACCTTC
TRBD2	TRBJ2-2	-	TRBV5-6	CASSFGLAGDTGELFF	TGTGCCAGCAGCTTCGGACTAGCGGGAGACACCGGGGAGCTGTTTTTT
-	TRBJ1-5	-	TRBV28	CASRNYNQPQHF	TGTGCCAGCAGAAACTACAATCAGCCCCAGCATTTT
TRBD1	TRBJ2-7	-	TRBV5-6	CASSLLTGFPYEQYF	TGTGCCAGCAGCTTACTGACAGGGTTTCCCTACGAGCAGTACTTC
TRBD1	TRBJ2-2	-	TRBV5-1	CASSSRGFPGELFF	TGCGCCAGCAGCTCCAGGGGGTTTCCCGGGGAGCTGTTTTTT
TRBD1	TRBJ2-7	once	TRBV6-6	CASSWGQVGSYEQYF	TGTGCCAGCAGTTGGGGACAGGTGGGGTCTTACGAGCAGTACTTC
TRBD1	TRBJ2-7	-	TRBV30	CAWKRQGDYEQYF	TGTGCCTGGAAAAGACAGGGTGACTACGAGCAGTACTTC
-	TRBJ1-3	-	TRBV9	CASSQDIAGNTIYF	TGTGCCAGCAGCCAGGACATAGCTGGAAACACCATATATTTT
TRBD2	TRBJ2-3	-	TRBV7-9	CASSALAGGGDTQYF	TGTGCCAGCAGCGCACTAGCGGGGGGAGGAGATACGCAGTATTTT
-	TRBJ1-1	-	TRBV7-2	CASSRGFGANTEAFF	TGTGCCAGCAGCCGAGGCTTTGGGGCGAACACTGAAGCTTTCTTT
TRBD1	TRBJ1-1	few	TRBV28	CASSYPAGGGGSEAFF	TGTGCCAGCAGTTATCCGGCAGGGGGCGGTGGGTCTGAAGCTTTCTTT
-	TRBJ1-3	once	TRBV30	CAWRLNRGNTIYF	TGTGCCTGGAGACTGAATCGTGGAAACACCATATATTTT
-	TRBJ1-2	-	TRBV28	CASSPTGSGSNYGYIF	TGTGCCAGCAGTCCCACTGGTTCGGGGAGTAACTACGGCTACATCTTC
TRBD1	TRBJ1-5	-	TRBV10-3	CAIRGTANQPQHF	TGTGCCATCAGAGGGACAGCGAATCAGCCCCAGCATTTT
-	TRBJ1-2	-	TRBV6-6	CASSYNGGYGYTF	TGTGCCAGCAGTTACAACGGGGGCTATGGCTACACCTTC
TRBD1	TRBJ2-7	-	TRBV5-6	CASSPGQASYEQYF	TGTGCCAGCAGCCCAGGACAGGCATCCTACGAGCAGTACTTC
-	TRBJ2-1	-	TRBV20-1	CSARASVEQFF	TGCAGTGCTAGGGCTAGCGTTGAGCAGTTCTTC
TRBD2	TRBJ2-7	-	TRBV6-6	CASSRTSGSLEQYF	TGTGCCAGCAGTCGGACTAGCGGATCCCTCGAGCAGTACTTC
TRBD2	TRBJ2-7	-	TRBV6-5	CASSYNERGAYEQYF	TGTGCCAGCAGTTATAATGAACGGGGGGCCTACGAGCAGTACTTC
TRBD2	TRBJ2-5	-	TRBV5-5	CASSYPGLVETQYF	TGTGCCAGCAGCTATCCAGGACTAGTAGAGACCCAGTACTTC
TRBD1	TRBJ1-1	-	TRBV7-2	CASSPDRGRTEAFF	TGTGCCAGCAGCCCCGACAGGGGACGGACTGAAGCTTTCTTT
-	TRBJ1-5	once	TRBV27	CASSLTGHSNQPQHF	TGTGCCAGCAGTTTGACAGGACATAGCAATCAGCCCCAGCATTTT
TRBD1	TRBJ2-5	few	TRBV2	CASKGGPETQYF	TGTGCCAGCAAAGGGGGCCCAGAGACCCAGTACTTC
TRBD2	TRBJ2-3	-	TRBV4-3	CASSPGGGTDTQYF	TGCGCCAGCAGCCCGGGAGGGGGCACAGATACGCAGTATTTT
-	TRBJ1-5	once	TRBV15	CATSSPGLINQPQHF	TGTGCCACCAGCAGCCCGGGACTCATAAACCAGCCCCAGCATTTT